This TCR beta chain derives from a study of cytomegalovirus exposure and HLA in healthy donors. As for the study in general: A data release that came early held roughly 90 million unique TCRs from HLA-typed donors. The study, taken as a whole, reports: Analysis was performed later, and it showed HLA-associated TCR beta chains to be more clonally expanded than equally common others. Cytomegalovirus status was reportedly diagnosed by the classifier with high specificity and sensitivity. The likely explanation for a cluster of highly shared sequence variants was sequencing artifact.

Between the trimmed V and J ends, which lost 3 bases and 2 bases, there was a span of 8 bases. Germline values: CDR1 LNHDA, CDR2 SQIVND (reference sequence). The CDR3 is made up of 14 amino acids. The primer mix had 60 Vbeta and 13 Jbeta primers. Generated by immunoSEQ multiplex PCR, the TCRdb table keeps only in-frame clones and is missing some. Among approximately 150,000 clones listed, 60% to 80% were seen once. As for this clone: The antigen remains unidentified.

The rearrangement uses TRBV19 and TRBJ1-5; possibly TRBD1 for D (6 bases). Sequencing was carried out using PBMCs. This TCR derives from a woman aged 55 to 70 in good health and CMV-seronegative. This CDR3 reads CASSIPGGNQPQHF. The CDR3 nucleotides read TGTGCCAGTAGTATCCCAGGGGGCAATCAGCCCCAGCATTTT.